What follows are 20 T cell receptor beta chains derived from one specimen sequenced in a study of CD8 T cells in Susac syndrome (dated by TCRdb to about 2019). Library preparation employed the immunoSEQ multiplex PCR assay. RNA was extracted with the RNeasy kit and 0.5 to 1 ug was reverse transcribed using random hexamers. TCRdb took the public reads, trimmed them with fastp at Q25, ran MiXCR for clone calling and kept in-frame beta chains. Each record represents a unique CDR3 protein, reported with the most common genes and DNA among its rows. A total of around 71,000 distinct CDR3 sequences appear in this sample, 93% of them only once. The top ten clonotypes cover roughly 0.16% of the sample. Sequenced: CD4+ T cells from PBMCs. The receptors stem from a human donor with Susac syndrome.

In its sample, this clonotype was seen a few times. Here the CDR3 reads CASSIGTDYGYTF. The CDR3 DNA sequence: TGTGCCAGCAGTATTGGGACAGACTATGGCTACACCTTC. The J gene is TRBJ1-2, the V gene TRBV11-1; 7 bases match TRBD1. Germline CDR1 reads SGHAT; CDR2 reads FQDESV (reference sequence). Germline trimming cut 6 bases from V and 3 bases from J; bases unmatched to any gene: 4. The CDR3 is 13 residues long.

The chain couples TRBV20-1 to TRBJ2-5; possible D gene TRBD2, 6 bases. Trimming took off 1 base at V and 2 bases at J, with 14 bases between the two ends. CDR1 is DFQATT, CDR2 SNEGSKA, per germline (reference sequence). The CDR3 is 15 residues long. CDR3 sequence reads: CSARGRRGSQETQYF. The CDR3 nucleotides are TGCAGTGCTAGAGGGAGGCGGGGCTCACAAGAGACCCAGTACTTC.

The chain recombines TRBV15 with TRBJ2-6; maybe TRBD2 (5 bases). V shed 2 bases and J shed 3 bases, with 14 bases lying between them. Germline-derived CDR1 and CDR2 are LNHNV and YYDKDF (reference sequence). There are 17 residues in the CDR3. This CDR3 is CATSRFRSGVGANVLTF. In nucleotides, the CDR3 is TGTGCCACCAGCAGATTCCGCTCCGGGGTTGGGGCCAACGTCCTGACTTTC.

This clonotype was seen a single time. The chain combines TRBV18 with TRBJ2-7; unclear D gene. CDR3 length equals 14 residues. The germline V and J ends were trimmed by 2 bases and 6 bases, with 14 bases remaining between them. CDR1 is KGHSH and CDR2 is LQKENI in the germline V gene. The CDR3 loop reads CASSPGYTLGEQYF. The CDR3 nucleotides read TGTGCCAGCTCACCAGGTTACACTCTCGGCGAGCAGTACTTC.

V and J are TRBV2 and TRBJ2-7; D remains ambiguous. With 1 base removed from V and 3 bases from J, the gap between germline ends came to 7 bases. The CDR3 loop spans 13 amino acids. Germline CDR1 and CDR2: SNHLY and FYNNEI. The CDR3 DNA reads as TGTGCCAGCAGTGAAGGAGTCCTCTACGAGCAGTACTTC. As protein: CASSEGVLYEQYF.

The V and J genes are TRBV3-1 and TRBJ1-1; no firm D call. There are 12 residues in the CDR3. V lost 2 bases to trimming and J lost 11 bases, with 12 bases between them. The V gene's germline CDR1 is LGHDT and CDR2 YNNKEL (reference sequence). The CDR3 spells CASSQTLSGAFF. The CDR3 nucleotides read TGTGCCAGCAGCCAAACATTAAGTGGGGCTTTCTTT.

The rearrangement links TRBV7-9 to TRBJ2-1; D remains unclear. The germline gives CDR1 SEHNR, CDR2 FQNEAQ (reference sequence). Trimming took 5 bases from V and 1 from J, leaving 12 bases between them. The CDR3 contains 15 residues. CDR3 loop: CASSLRAGSYNEQFF. The CDR3 DNA reads as TGTGCCAGCAGCCTAAGGGCTGGGTCCTACAATGAGCAGTTCTTC.

The V gene is TRBV4-2, the J gene TRBJ2-7, with 7 bases lining up with TRBD1. Per the germline V gene, CDR1 is LGHNA and CDR2 is YNFKEQ. The CDR3 is made up of 16 amino acids. V lost 3 bases, J lost 0 bases, and 8 bases stayed unmatched. The CDR3 reads CASSQAQGQPSYEQYF. CDR3 DNA sequence: TGTGCCAGCAGCCAGGCCCAGGGACAGCCCTCCTACGAGCAGTACTTC.

The genes are TRBV6-5 and TRBJ2-7; D gene uncertain. Germline lookup yields CDR1 MNHEY and CDR2 SVGAGI. There are 15 residues in the CDR3. Deletions cut 7 bases from V and 3 bases from J, with 19 bases between. CDR3 amino acids: CASTPRKRLVYEQYF. DNA for the CDR3: TGTGCCAGCACCCCCCGGAAAAGGCTAGTCTACGAGCAGTACTTC.

The CDR3 DNA is TGTGCCAGCAGTTACTCTCTTTTATTGAGGGGGCATTCGAATGAGCAGTTCTTC. This encodes CASSYSLLLRGHSNEQFF. This chain connects TRBV6-7 to TRBJ2-1, with 7 bases lining up with TRBD1. TRBV6-7 counts as an open reading frame of uncertain function. With 0 bases clipped from V and 7 bases from J, the junction kept 15 bases outside the gene matches. The CDR3 contains 18 residues.

The gene calls are TRBV30 and TRBJ2-4; possibly TRBD1 for D (6 bases). Germline V gives CDR1 GTSNPN, CDR2 SVGIG (reference sequence). The CDR3 runs 15 residues. Trimming removed 5 bases at V and 2 bases at J, with 16 bases between. The CDR3 sequence is CAWSGQGTPKNIQYF. The CDR3 coding sequence is TGTGCCTGGTCGGGACAAGGGACACCCAAAAACATTCAGTACTTC.

The chain carries TRBV29-1 and TRBJ2-7; D remains ambiguous. CDR3 size: 17 residues. Trimming left V 1 base short and J 1 base short, with 20 bases between. The germline gives CDR1 SQVTM, CDR2 ANQGSEA. Here the CDR3 DNA reads TGCAGCGTTGAAGTACTTGGGCCTCCGCCACCGTCCTACGAGCAGTACTTC. Its protein product is CSVEVLGPPPPSYEQYF.

The chain employs TRBV20-1 and TRBJ1-4; D gene unclear. CDR3 length: 10 amino acids. Germline CDR1 and CDR2: DFQATT and SNEGSKA (reference sequence). V lost 7 bases, J lost 4 bases, and 4 bases lay in between. CDR3 residues: CSGLNEKLFF. CDR3 bases: TGCAGTGGCCTTAATGAAAAACTGTTTTTT.

The chain recombines TRBV18 with TRBJ2-7; weak D call: TRBD1 (6 bases). This CDR3 has 14 residues. Deletions cut 2 bases from V and 8 bases from J, with 16 bases between. CDR1 and CDR2 (germline): KGHSH, LQKENI. The DNA of the CDR3 is TGTGCCAGCTCACCATTGGAAAGGACAGAACAGCAGTACTTC. The encoded protein is CASSPLERTEQQYF.

The chain employs TRBV20-1 and TRBJ2-7, with 10 bases aligning to TRBD2. Germline V CDR1 and CDR2: DFQATT, SNEGSKA (reference sequence). CDR3 size: 14 residues. Trimming at V came to 3 bases and at J to 4 bases, leaving 6 bases not matched to a gene. The CDR3 DNA sequence: TGCAGTGCTAGTGGGCAAGCGGGGGGGTACGAGCAGTACTTC. It translates to CSASGQAGGYEQYF.

V and J are TRBV2 and TRBJ1-4; perhaps TRBD1 as D (5 bases). CDR1 and CDR2 from the germline V gene are SNHLY and FYNNEI. CDR3 length: 13 residues. V lost 8 bases, J lost 6 bases, and 13 bases lay in between. CDR3 residues: CASDPGTYEKLFF. The CDR3 coding sequence is TGTGCCAGCGATCCCGGGACCTATGAAAAACTGTTTTTT.

The chain joins TRBV20-1 to TRBJ2-2; 10 bases align to TRBD2. The CDR3 runs to 14 residues. Trimming cost V 5 bases and J 3 bases; bases outside gene matches: 3. Germline lookup yields CDR1 DFQATT and CDR2 SNEGSKA (reference sequence). The CDR3 region has the DNA TGCAGTGCTCCTAGCGGGGGATACACCGGGGAGCTGTTTTTT. Translation gives CSAPSGGYTGELFF.

The chain uses TRBV7-2 and TRBJ2-5; tentative D call: TRBD2 (6 bases). CDR1 and CDR2 (germline): SGHTA, FQGNSA. Trimming cost V 5 bases and J 0 bases, with 13 bases left between them. This CDR3 contains 15 residues. The CDR3 DNA reads TGTGCCAGCAGCCCCGCCGGAGGGCACCAAGAGACCCAGTACTTC. Its protein is CASSPAGGHQETQYF. The full variable domain, in which reference TRBV7-2 and TRBJ2-5 provide the parts outside the CDR3, is GAGVSQSPSNKVTEKGKDVELRCDPISGHTALYWYRQSLGQGLEFLIYFQGNSAPDKSGLPSDRFSAERTGGSVSTLTIQRTQQEDSAVYLCASSPAGGHQETQYFGPGTRLLVL.

The chain links TRBV4-2 to TRBJ2-7, with 8 bases lining up with TRBD1. The CDR3 is made up of 17 amino acids. CDR1 is LGHNA, CDR2 YNFKEQ, per germline. V gave up 1 base and J gave up 0 bases; unmatched junction bases: 8. The CDR3 is CASSQVGQGAGSYEQYF. The CDR3 DNA sequence: TGTGCCAGCAGCCAAGTCGGGCAGGGGGCCGGCTCCTACGAGCAGTACTTC.

The chain employs TRBV5-4 and TRBJ2-1; TRBD2 might be the D (5 bases). Germline CDR1 and CDR2: SGHNT and YYREEE (reference sequence). V shed 0 bases and J shed 9 bases, with 19 bases lying between them. The CDR3 is 16 residues long. The CDR3 spells CASSLAGLGPKGEQFF. The CDR3 coding sequence is TGTGCCAGCAGCTTGGCCGGACTGGGCCCTAAGGGTGAGCAGTTCTTC. Filled out from reference TRBV5-4 and TRBJ2-1, the complete variable domain reads ETGVTQSPTHLIKTRGQQVTLRCSSQSGHNTVSWYQQALGQGPQFIFQYYREEENGRGNFPPRFSGLQFPNYSSELNVNALELDDSALYLCASSLAGLGPKGEQFFGPGTRLTVL.